This T cell receptor beta chain originates from a study of shared clonotypes between healthy human individuals. Produced via immunoSEQ multiplex PCR; TCRdb's table is partial and in-frame only. The table includes roughly 1,600,000 clones, approximately 98.5% detected once. V was shortened by 4 bases and J by 0 bases, with 9 bases between the two germline ends. CDR1 is SGHRS and CDR2 is YFSETQ in the germline V gene. This CDR3 has 14 residues. As concerns this clone: At the DNA level, this CDR3 is encoded by other sequences in the same sample as well.

Sequencing was done on a sample of naive CD4+ T cells sorted from blood. This sample's subset: CD45RA+ positively selected. V usage is TRBV5-1 and J usage is TRBJ2-3, with a possible D match to TRBD2 (6 bases). The TCR originated in a man younger than 40 in good health. The CDR3 bases are TGCGCCAGCAGCCCGGGGACTAGCACAGATACGCAGTATTTT. Its translation: CASSPGTSTDTQYF.